The entry below gives a single T cell receptor beta chain sequence along with its context. The antigen remains undetermined. Germline V CDR1 and CDR2: GTSNPN, SVGIG (reference sequence). The CDR3 contains 12 residues. Trimming removed 3 bases from V and 4 bases from J, with 9 bases in between. The sample belongs to a study of Ad26.COV2.S vaccination and SARS-CoV-2 variants. Study summary: As a participant in COV1001, the donor was in the Ad26.COV2.S trial arm. The authors gave Ad26.COV2.S intramuscularly, either once or twice 56 days apart. Regarding the study as a whole: Spike-specific CD8+ and CD4+ T cell responses reportedly showed substantial breadth after vaccination.

The treatment is: some 20 received Ad26.COV2.S at low or high dose, single or two shots; roughly five received placebo; per-sample allocation not given. Following the first vaccine or placebo injection, samples were taken on day 63. An adult donor aged 18-55 years was enrolled in Boston. Some clones are missing from TCRdb's copy, which holds only in-frame ones; the method was immunoSEQ multiplex PCR. The sample consists of 380,000 or so clones, about nine tenths of them appearing once. The genes are TRBV30 and TRBJ1-1; possible D gene TRBD1, 6 bases. The sequence derives from a person aged 18-60 years who received the Ad26.COV2.S COVID-19 vaccine or a placebo. Sequences were derived from peripheral blood, sampled in a trial of Ad26.COV2.S vaccine versus placebo. The CDR3 region is CAWSSGATEAFF. CDR3 coding DNA: TGTGCCTGGAGCTCAGGGGCCACTGAAGCTTTCTTT.